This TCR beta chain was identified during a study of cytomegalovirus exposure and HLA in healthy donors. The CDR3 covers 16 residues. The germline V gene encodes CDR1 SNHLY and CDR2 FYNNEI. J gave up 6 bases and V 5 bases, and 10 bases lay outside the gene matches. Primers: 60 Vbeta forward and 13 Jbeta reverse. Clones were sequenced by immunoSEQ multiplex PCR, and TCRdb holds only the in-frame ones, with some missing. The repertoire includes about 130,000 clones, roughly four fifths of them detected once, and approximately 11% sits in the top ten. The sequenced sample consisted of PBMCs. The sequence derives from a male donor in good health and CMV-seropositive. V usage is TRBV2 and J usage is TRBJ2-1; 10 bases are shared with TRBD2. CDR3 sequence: CASSLTSAGGFNEQFF. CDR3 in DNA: TGTGCCAGCAGTCTAACGTCAGCGGGAGGGTTCAATGAGCAGTTCTTC.